The 17 T cell receptor beta chains reported below all come from one sample, sequenced in a study of T cell repertoires in cytomegalovirus infection. MiXCR, run by TCRdb on the reads, gives a single entry per CDR3 protein. The table includes hundreds of thousands of distinct CDR3 sequences, 20% to 25% detected once. The material sequenced was CD8+ T cells from PBMCs. The receptors were gathered from a human donor in good health (CMV status not recorded). Some clones in this sample may be carry-over from other donors' samples.

This clonotype was seen a handful of times. V gene TRBV4-2 combines with J gene TRBJ2-2, with 14 bases aligning to TRBD2. The ends lost 5 bases at V and 5 bases at J; junction bases unmatched: 10. This CDR3 contains 18 residues. Germline CDR1 is LGHNA and CDR2 is YNFKEQ. DNA for the CDR3: TGTGCCAGCAGCTATCTCCCGGGACTAGCGGGGGAAACCGGGGAGCTGTTTTTT. Its translation: CASSYLPGLAGETGELFF.

This clonotype was detected a few times. J is TRBJ2-7 and V is TRBV6-5, with a weak D call TRBD1 (5 bases). The CDR3 is made up of 14 amino acids. Between the trimmed V and J ends, which lost 2 bases and 4 bases, there was a span of 12 bases. The germline CDR1 and CDR2 sequences are MNHEY and SVGAGI. The CDR3 nucleotides read TGTGCCAGCAGTTACGTGGCAGGGTCGTACGAGCAGTACTTC. As protein: CASSYVAGSYEQYF.

The DNA for the CDR3 is TGTGCCAGCAGCTTAGTAGGGGTCGGAAACACCATATATTTT. It codes for CASSLVGVGNTIYF. The V call is TRBV13, the J call TRBJ1-3, with D perhaps TRBD1 (5 bases). CDR3 length: 14 residues. Trimming pared 1 base from V and 4 bases from J, leaving 8 bases between. Germline CDR1 and CDR2: PRHDT and FYEKMQ (reference sequence). Based on the CDR3 plus reference TRBV13 and TRBJ1-3, the full variable domain is AAGVIQSPRHLIKEKRETATLKCYPIPRHDTVYWYQQGPGQDPQFLISFYEKMQSDKGSIPDRFSAQQFSDYHSELNMSSLELGDSALYFCASSLVGVGNTIYFGEGSWLTVV.

V usage is TRBV15 and J usage is TRBJ1-2; 9 bases line up with TRBD1. Germline V gene lookup returns CDR1 LNHNV and CDR2 YYDKDF (reference sequence). The V segment lost 0 bases and the J segment 8 bases; nucleotides outside the gene matches: 7. This CDR3 is 15 amino acids long. In nucleotides, the CDR3 is TGTGCCACCAGCAGAGATAGGGGACAGGGTAGCGGCTACACCTTC. Residues: CATSRDRGQGSGYTF.

The chain recombines TRBV20-1 with TRBJ1-5; 8 nucleotides agree with TRBD1. Per germline, CDR1 DFQATT and CDR2 SNEGSKA (reference sequence). Trimming took 6 bases from V and 3 from J; bases not matched to a gene: 7. This CDR3 contains 14 residues. This chain's CDR3 is CSARTGRDNQPQHF. The DNA of the CDR3 is TGCAGTGCGCGGACAGGGCGGGACAATCAGCCCCAGCATTTT.

With regard to this clonotype: It is likely a read error, because the conserved phenylalanine at the end of the CDR3 is missing. CDR3 protein: CASSPGQGANEQFY. CDR3 DNA: TGTGCCAGCAGCCCGGGACAGGGGGCGAACGAGCAGTTCTAC. V and J are TRBV5-6 and TRBJ2-1, with 12 bases matching TRBD1. CDR1 SGHDT and CDR2 YYEEEE come from the germline V gene. V gave up 4 bases and J gave up 10 bases; unmatched junction bases: 6. The CDR3 has 14 amino acids.

The rearrangement uses TRBV7-9 and TRBJ2-6, with a weak D call TRBD2 (5 bases). Germline V gene sequence: CDR1 SEHNR, CDR2 FQNEAQ (reference sequence). The CDR3 runs to 15 residues. Trimming stripped 8 bases from V and 3 bases from J, with 14 bases between. CDR3 residues: CASSNEGFGANVLTF. In DNA form, the CDR3 reads TGTGCCAGCTCCAATGAGGGCTTTGGGGCCAACGTCCTGACTTTC.

The chain's CDR3 is CASSEASRSGNTIYF. As DNA, the CDR3 is TGTGCCAGCAGTGAGGCCAGCCGCTCTGGAAACACCATATATTTT. The chain carries TRBV6-1 and TRBJ1-3; D unresolved. CDR3 length equals 15 residues. V was shortened by 3 bases and J by 0 bases, with 9 bases between the two germline ends. Germline values: CDR1 MNHNS, CDR2 SASEGT.

This chain joins TRBV9 and TRBJ2-2, with unresolved D. The germline gives CDR1 SGDLS, CDR2 YYNGEE. Trimming left V 4 bases short and J 0 bases short, with 7 bases between. This CDR3 spans 14 amino acids. The CDR3 sequence: CASSYVPNTGELFF. DNA for the CDR3: TGTGCCAGCAGCTACGTCCCGAACACCGGGGAGCTGTTTTTT.

There are many counts of this clonotype. This chain uses TRBV7-9 with TRBJ1-5, with 10 bases that match TRBD1. With 4 bases clipped from V and 5 bases from J, the junction kept 5 bases outside the gene matches. The V gene's germline CDR1 is SEHNR and CDR2 FQNEAQ (reference sequence). This CDR3 has 15 amino acids. The CDR3 DNA follows: TGTGCCAGCAGCTCCGGGACAGGGGATCATCAGCCCCAGCATTTT. Amino acids: CASSSGTGDHQPQHF.

This rearrangement joins TRBV29-1 to TRBJ2-7; 9 nucleotides match TRBD2. Looked up from germline, CDR1 is SQVTM and CDR2 is ANQGSEA. This CDR3 comprises 14 residues. V was clipped by 7 bases and J by 2 bases; unmatched bases: 9. CDR3 in amino acids: CSAVGSGGTYEQYF. DNA of the CDR3: TGCAGCGCCGTGGGTAGCGGGGGAACCTACGAGCAGTACTTC.

This clonotype was detected a few times. The chain carries TRBV10-3 and TRBJ2-5, with 7 bases identical to TRBD1. The trim removed 6 bases at V and 2 bases at J, leaving 9 bases unmatched. Germline V gene sequence: CDR1 ENHRY, CDR2 SYGVKD. The CDR3 runs 15 residues. The CDR3 loop reads CAIRIRQGIQETQYF. In nucleotides, the CDR3 is TGTGCCATCAGGATAAGACAGGGAATTCAAGAGACCCAGTACTTC.

The chain recombines TRBV6-6 with TRBJ1-2, with 9 nucleotides matching TRBD1. CDR3 size: 16 residues. V shed 5 bases, J shed 8 bases, and the junction held 15 bases outside the gene matches. From germline, CDR1 is MNHNY and CDR2 SVGAGI (reference sequence). The CDR3 sequence: CASSTGTGKGFGGYTF. The CDR3 DNA is TGTGCCAGCAGTACCGGGACAGGGAAAGGTTTCGGAGGCTACACCTTC.

This clonotype was recorded many times. The chain employs TRBV7-9 and TRBJ1-4; D call uncertain. V gave up 1 base and J gave up 13 bases, with 13 bases separating them. Germline CDR1 and CDR2: SEHNR and FQNEAQ (reference sequence). This CDR3 is 13 amino acids long. CDR3 protein: CASSLDPNFGLFF. CDR3 bases: TGTGCCAGCAGCTTAGATCCGAATTTCGGACTGTTTTTT.

The chain recombines TRBV2 with TRBJ1-1, with D possibly being TRBD1 (5 bases). In germline, CDR1 is SNHLY, CDR2 FYNNEI. Trimming shortened V by 6 bases and J by 0 bases, and 14 bases separated the two germline ends. The CDR3 covers 15 residues. The CDR3 bases are TGTGCCAGCAGCAATTCCGGAGGGGTGAACACTGAAGCTTTCTTT. Translated, it gives CASSNSGGVNTEAFF.

The rearrangement links TRBV6-2 or TRBV6-3 to TRBJ2-3, with D possibly matching TRBD1 (6 bases). V lost 4 bases and J lost 4, with 15 bases in between. Germline V gives CDR1 MNHEY, CDR2 SVGEGT. This CDR3 is built from 15 residues. Here the CDR3 DNA reads TGTGCCAGCAGTTGGCAGGGGCCCCGGGCAGATACGCAGTATTTT. Its translation is CASSWQGPRADTQYF.

This clonotype has at least ten counts. The CDR3 sequence is CASSLDTGGSTDTQYF. CDR3 bases: TGTGCCAGCAGCTTAGACACGGGGGGGAGCACAGATACGCAGTATTTT. V and J are TRBV7-2 and TRBJ2-3; TRBD2 agrees at 8 bases. CDR3 length: 16 residues. Germline V CDR1 and CDR2: SGHTA, FQGNSA. The V segment lost 1 base and the J segment 0 bases; nucleotides outside the gene matches: 3.